This T cell receptor (beta chain) was documented in a study of T-cell memory formation after mild COVID-19. Findings and limits, study-wide: Clones contracting over day 15 to 85 were CD4/CD8 balanced, with later expanders leaning CD4+. CD4+ contracting clones were mainly CM and EM; CD8+ ones, EMRA.

5'RACE with constant-segment primers built TCRalpha and TCRbeta cDNA libraries with UMIs. TCRdb reanalysed the 5' RACE reads using MiXCR and keeps one entry per CDR3 protein. The table includes approximately 260,000 distinct CDR3 sequences, about 17% detected once. From germline, CDR1 is ENHRY and CDR2 SYGVKD. The V end lost 2 bases, the J end lost 7 bases, and 11 bases lay between the germline ends. The CDR3 extends over 14 amino acids. Comment on this clonotype: Its antigen is not known.

The V call is TRBV10-3, the J call TRBJ1-4; D is undetermined. The sequenced sample was PBMCs or a T cell subset sorted from them (not recorded which). This sequence originates from a man aged 18 to 29 who had mild COVID-19 (a few samples of this study predate the infection). Cell type and time point are not known. CDR3 residues: CAISEILSGEKLFF. In nucleotides, the CDR3 is TGTGCCATCAGTGAGATCTTATCCGGTGAAAAACTGTTTTTT.